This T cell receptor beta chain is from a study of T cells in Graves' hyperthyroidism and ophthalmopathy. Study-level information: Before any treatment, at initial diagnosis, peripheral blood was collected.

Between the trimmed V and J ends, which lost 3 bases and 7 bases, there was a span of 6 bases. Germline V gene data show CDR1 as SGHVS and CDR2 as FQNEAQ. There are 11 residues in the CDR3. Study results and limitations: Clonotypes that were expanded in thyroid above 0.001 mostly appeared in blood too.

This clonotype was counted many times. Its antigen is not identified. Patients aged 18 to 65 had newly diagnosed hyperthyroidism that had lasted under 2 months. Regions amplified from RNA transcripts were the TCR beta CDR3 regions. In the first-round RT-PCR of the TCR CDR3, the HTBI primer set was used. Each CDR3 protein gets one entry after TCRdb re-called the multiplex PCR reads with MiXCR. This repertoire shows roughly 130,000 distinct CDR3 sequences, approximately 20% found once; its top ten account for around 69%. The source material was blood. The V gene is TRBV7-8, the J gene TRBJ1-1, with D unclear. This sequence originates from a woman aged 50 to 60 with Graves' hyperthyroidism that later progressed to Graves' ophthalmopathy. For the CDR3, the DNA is TGTGCCAGCAGCTTGCCCGGTGAAGCTTTCTTT. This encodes CASSLPGEAFF.